These 2 T cell receptor beta chains share one sample of origin, sequenced in a study of cytomegalovirus exposure and HLA in healthy donors. PCR was performed using 60 Vbeta and 13 Jbeta primers. Some clones are missing from TCRdb's copy, which holds only in-frame ones; the method was immunoSEQ multiplex PCR. The profile shows about 160,000 clones, about 71% of them singletons. Sequencing was performed on PBMCs. Receptor source: a woman under 40 in good health and CMV-seronegative.

The rearrangement uses TRBV4-2 and TRBJ2-2; TRBD2 matches at 7 bases. This CDR3 is 16 amino acids long. In germline, CDR1 is LGHNA, CDR2 YNFKEQ. With 4 bases clipped from V and 5 bases from J, the junction kept 10 bases outside the gene matches. Here the CDR3 DNA reads TGTGCCAGCAGCCTATGGGAGGGAGCCGTAACCGGGGAGCTGTTTTTT. This gives the protein CASSLWEGAVTGELFF.

In its sample, this clone was seen once. The rearrangement joins TRBV29-1 to TRBJ1-1; D is undetermined. The germline gives CDR1 SQVTM, CDR2 ANQGSEA. The V end lost 5 bases, the J end lost 6 bases, and 16 bases lay between the germline ends. This CDR3 spans 13 amino acids. CDR3 nucleotides: TGCAGCGTTTTGTCCGTAAACAGACCTGAAGCTTTCTTT. Translation gives CSVLSVNRPEAFF.